This is a list of T cell receptor beta chains from one sample in a study of T cell changes during pregnancy in multiple sclerosis. This table comes from immunoSEQ multiplex PCR, and its TCRdb copy is limited to in-frame clones, with some not included. This sample has about 61,000 clones, with 85% to 90% found just once. Sequenced material: peripheral blood, taken in the first trimester of pregnancy. The receptors were sampled from a female donor in good health, enrolled as a control in a pregnancy study. The CDR3 runs from the conserved cysteine through the conserved F or W. The D gene is left open where the match is weak. A clone size is listed for some rows: how often the clone was seen (once, few, many), or a class if it is expanded.

TRBV19,.,.,TRBJ2-7,TGTGCCACCCGGGACACAAGCTCCTACGAGCAGTACTTC,CATRDTSSYEQYF
TRBV6-4,TRBD2,.,TRBJ2-1,TGTGCCAGCAGCCGGGAGGGGACCTACAATGAGCAGTTCTTC,CASSREGTYNEQFF
TRBV10-3,TRBD1,.,TRBJ2-2,TGTGCCATCAGGATCCGCACAGGGGCATCTGCCGGGGAGCTGTTTTTT,CAIRIRTGASAGELFF
TRBV7-2,TRBD1,.,TRBJ1-6,TGTGCCAGCAGCCCGAACCGACAGGGTGGGTCGGGGCGCCTCCACTTT,CASSPNRQGGSGRLHF
TRBV6-6,.,.,TRBJ1-1,TGTGCCAGCAGTTACAGTGGCAGGGGGAACACTGAAGCTTTCTTT,CASSYSGRGNTEAFF
TRBV6-1,TRBD2,.,TRBJ2-3,TGTGCCAGCCGTCTAGCGGGGGGGCCGAATACGCAGTATTTT,CASRLAGGPNTQYF
TRBV9,.,once,TRBJ2-1,TGTGCCAGCAGCGTACCAAGGGTAAGGGGCTACGACAATGAGCAGTTCTTC,CASSVPRVRGYDNEQFF
TRBV5-1,.,.,TRBJ1-3,TGCGCCAGCAGCAATTCGGGAGGGTCTGGAAACACCATATATTTT,CASSNSGGSGNTIYF
TRBV6-1,TRBD1,.,TRBJ2-6,TGTGCCAGCAGTGTCCGGACAGGGGGATTCTCTGGGGCCAACGTCCTGACTTTC,CASSVRTGGFSGANVLTF
TRBV5-3,.,.,TRBJ1-3,TGTGCCAGAAGCTTGGCCGACGGGACTGGAAACACCATATATTTT,CARSLADGTGNTIYF
TRBV6-4,.,.,TRBJ2-7,TGTGCCAGCCACAGGACAGCAAACTACGAGCAGTACTTC,CASHRTANYEQYF
TRBV19,TRBD2,.,TRBJ2-2,TGTGCCAGTAATCAGCGGGGGGGCCGTACGACCACCGGGGAGCTGTTTTTT,CASNQRGGRTTTGELFF
TRBV19,TRBD1,few,TRBJ1-6,TGTGCCAGTAGTAGGGACAGGGGATTGGATAATTCACCCCTCCACTTT,CASSRDRGLDNSPLHF
TRBV30,.,.,TRBJ1-6,TGTGCCTGGAGTCGGGAGCCCCTCGGGAATTCACCCCTCCACTTT,CAWSREPLGNSPLHF
TRBV18,TRBD1,.,TRBJ1-2,TGTGCCAGCTCACCACGTAACAGGGGTGTGGATGGCTACACCTTC,CASSPRNRGVDGYTF